Each of the 9 T cell receptor beta chains below was sequenced from the same sample in a study of T cells expressing NK-cell markers. TCRdb reworked the 5' RACE reads into one entry per CDR3 protein, no DNA. Reported are some 150,000 distinct CDR3 sequences; the ten largest clones contain less than 15%. Material: blood T cells: a sorted CD56 or NKG2C T cell subset, CD4+ or CD8+ T cells, or bulk PBMC T cells (not recorded which). These receptor sequences come from a man between 18 and 35 years old in good health.

CDR3 loop: CAISESETSTDTQYF. The gene calls are TRBV10-3 and TRBJ2-3. This CDR3 has 15 residues. Germline values: CDR1 ENHRY, CDR2 SYGVKD.

CDR3 sequence reads: CASSEGLAGGNNEQFF. The chain uses TRBV2 and TRBJ2-1; TCRdb's D gene call, TRBD2, goes unchecked for lack of DNA. The germline CDR1 and CDR2 sequences are SNHLY and FYNNEI. The CDR3 sequence is 16 residues long. The full variable domain, with the rest looked up from reference TRBV2 and TRBJ2-1, is EPEVTQTPSHQVTQMGQEVILRCVPISNHLYFYWYRQILGQKVEFLVSFYNNEISEKSEIFDDQFSVERPDGSNFTLKIRSTKLEDSAMYFCASSEGLAGGNNEQFFGPGTRLTVL.

V and J are TRBV27 and TRBJ1-4. The CDR3 length is 14 residues. The germline V gene has CDR1 MNHEY and CDR2 SMNVEV (reference sequence). The chain's CDR3 is CASRGEPTNEKLFF.

The chain joins TRBV5-6 to TRBJ1-1; TCRdb designates TRBD1, a call that cannot be tested without DNA. Germline V gives CDR1 SGHDT, CDR2 YYEEEE. The CDR3 covers 16 residues. CDR3 in amino acids: CASSLVGTAYGTEAFF.

The rearrangement joins TRBV11-2 to TRBJ1-1; lacking DNA, the TRBD1 call made by TCRdb goes unchecked. This CDR3 has 13 residues. Germline V CDR1 and CDR2: SGHAT, FQNNGV. CDR3 loop: CATYRDKNTEAFF.

The chain carries TRBV27 and TRBJ2-2; TCRdb's assignment of TRBD1 cannot be checked, as there is no DNA. Germline V gene lookup returns CDR1 MNHEY and CDR2 SMNVEV (reference sequence). This CDR3 region has 16 residues. The CDR3 protein is CASSPMGQFLNGELFF.

The J gene is TRBJ2-2, the V gene TRBV11-3. The CDR3 loop spans 12 amino acids. From germline, CDR1 is SGHNT and CDR2 YENEEA. The CDR3 region is CASSSWTGELFF. Complete variable domain (other parts from reference TRBV11-3 and TRBJ2-2): EAGVVQSPRYKIIEKKQPVAFWCNPISGHNTLYWYLQNLGQGPELLIRYENEEAVDDSQLPKDRFSAERLKGVDSTLKIQPAELGDSAVYLCASSSWTGELFFGEGSRLTVL.

The CDR3 reads CASSSSLNTEAFF. The chain has TRBV7-8 and TRBJ1-1. Germline-derived CDR1 and CDR2 are SGHVS and FQNEAQ. The CDR3 totals 13 residues.

The V gene is TRBV7-9, the J gene TRBJ2-1; TCRdb's D call of TRBD2 is untestable without DNA. The CDR3 loop spans 14 amino acids. In germline, CDR1 is SEHNR, CDR2 FQNEAQ (reference sequence). CDR3 region: CASSPRDGYNEQFF.